The clone carrying this T cell receptor beta chain was observed at least ten times. As yet, its antigen is unknown. Together with a sample-barcoded 5' primer, a J-beta primer mix was included in a second PCR lasting about 7 to 11 cycles. A template-switch adaptor with 12 random nucleotides tagged each cDNA molecule. Via MiXCR, TCRdb re-called the 5' RACE reads, giving one row per CDR3 protein. The top ten hold around 13% of the sample, which has about 1.1 million distinct CDR3 sequences, more than 30% seen once. This entry belongs to a study of blood T cells in healthy people across ages. Study outcomes and limitations: Naive and antigen-experienced cells were not separated, limiting conclusive comparison.

Sequenced material: blood. The sequence came from a man younger than 30 in good health.

CDR3 nucleotides: TGTGCCAGCACTGGCGGAGGCGAGACCCAGTACTTC. Encoded protein: CASTGGGETQYF. V gene TRBV12-3 or TRBV12-4 combines with J gene TRBJ2-5, with a tentative D call TRBD2 (5 bases). There are 12 residues in the CDR3. With 7 bases removed from V and 5 bases from J, the gap between germline ends came to 11 bases.